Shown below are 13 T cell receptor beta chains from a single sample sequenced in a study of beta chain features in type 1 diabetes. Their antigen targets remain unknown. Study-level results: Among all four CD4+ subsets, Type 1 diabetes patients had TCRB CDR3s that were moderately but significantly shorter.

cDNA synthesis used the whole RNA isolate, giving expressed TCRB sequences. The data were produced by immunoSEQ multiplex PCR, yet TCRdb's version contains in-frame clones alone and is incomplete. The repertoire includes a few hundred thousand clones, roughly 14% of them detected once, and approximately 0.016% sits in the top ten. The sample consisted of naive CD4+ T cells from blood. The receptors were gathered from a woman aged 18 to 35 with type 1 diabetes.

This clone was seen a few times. CDR3 loop: CASSMGPATQGLTDTQYF. The DNA for the CDR3 is TGTGCCAGTAGTATGGGCCCCGCCACACAGGGTTTGACGGATACGCAGTATTTT. The J gene is TRBJ2-3, the V gene TRBV19, with D possibly matching TRBD1 (6 bases). CDR3 length equals 18 residues. Trimming removed 3 bases from V and 6 bases from J, with 25 bases in between. Germline V lookup: CDR1 LNHDA, CDR2 SQIVND (reference sequence).

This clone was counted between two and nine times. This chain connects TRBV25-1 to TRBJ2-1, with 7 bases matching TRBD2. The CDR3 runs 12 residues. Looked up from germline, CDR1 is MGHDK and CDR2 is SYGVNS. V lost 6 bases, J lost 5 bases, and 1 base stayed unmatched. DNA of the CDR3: TGTGCCAGCAGGACTAGCCACAATGAGCAGTTCTTC. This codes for CASRTSHNEQFF. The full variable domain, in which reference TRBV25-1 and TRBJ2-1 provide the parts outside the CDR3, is EADIYQTPRYLVIGTGKKITLECSQTMGHDKMYWYQQDPGMELHLIHYSYGVNSTEKGDLSSESTVSRIRTEHFPLTLESARPSHTSQYLCASRTSHNEQFFGPGTRLTVL.

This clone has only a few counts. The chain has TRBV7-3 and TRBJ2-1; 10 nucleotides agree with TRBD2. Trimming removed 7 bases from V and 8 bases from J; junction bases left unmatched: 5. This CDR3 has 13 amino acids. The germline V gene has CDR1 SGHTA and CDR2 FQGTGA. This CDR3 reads CASKREGFDEQFF. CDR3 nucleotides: TGTGCCAGCAAGCGGGAGGGATTCGATGAGCAGTTCTTC.

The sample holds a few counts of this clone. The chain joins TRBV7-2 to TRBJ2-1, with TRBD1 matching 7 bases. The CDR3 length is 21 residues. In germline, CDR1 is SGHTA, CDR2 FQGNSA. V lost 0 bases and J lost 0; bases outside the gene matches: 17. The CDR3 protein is CASSLARAGQARIGSYNEQFF. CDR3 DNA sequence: TGTGCCAGCAGCTTAGCGCGTGCTGGACAGGCCCGGATCGGCTCCTACAATGAGCAGTTCTTC.

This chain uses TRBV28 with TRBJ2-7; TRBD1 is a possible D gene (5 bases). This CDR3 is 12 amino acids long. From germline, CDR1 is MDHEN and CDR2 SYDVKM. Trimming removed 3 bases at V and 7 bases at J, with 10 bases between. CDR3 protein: CASSLDTWEQYF. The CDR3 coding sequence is TGTGCCAGCAGTTTGGACACATGGGAGCAGTACTTC.

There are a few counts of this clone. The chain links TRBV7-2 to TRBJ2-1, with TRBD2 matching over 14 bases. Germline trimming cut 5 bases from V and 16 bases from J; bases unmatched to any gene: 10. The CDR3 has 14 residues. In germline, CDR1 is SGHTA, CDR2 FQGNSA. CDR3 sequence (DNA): TGTGCCAGCAGCCCGCCGGGACTAGCGGGAGTCAGTTTCTTC. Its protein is CASSPPGLAGVSFF.

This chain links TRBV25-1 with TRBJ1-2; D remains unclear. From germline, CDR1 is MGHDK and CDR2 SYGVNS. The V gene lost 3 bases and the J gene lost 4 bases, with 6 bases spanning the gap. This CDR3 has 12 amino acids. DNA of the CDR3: TGTGCCAGCAGTGATCGAGGCTATGGCTACACCTTC. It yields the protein CASSDRGYGYTF.

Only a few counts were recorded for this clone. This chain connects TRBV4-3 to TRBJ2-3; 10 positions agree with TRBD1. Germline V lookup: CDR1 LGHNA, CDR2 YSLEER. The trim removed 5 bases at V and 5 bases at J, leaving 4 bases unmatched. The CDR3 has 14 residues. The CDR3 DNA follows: TGCGCCAGCAGCAAACGGACAGGGGGAGATACGCAGTATTTT. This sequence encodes CASSKRTGGDTQYF.

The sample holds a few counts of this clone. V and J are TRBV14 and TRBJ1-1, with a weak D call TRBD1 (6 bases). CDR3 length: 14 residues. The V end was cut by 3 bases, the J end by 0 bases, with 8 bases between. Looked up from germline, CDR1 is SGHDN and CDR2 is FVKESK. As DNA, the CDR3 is TGTGCCAGCAGCCAGGGGACATTGAACACTGAAGCTTTCTTT. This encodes CASSQGTLNTEAFF.

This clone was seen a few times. CDR3 in DNA: TGTGCCAGCACCATCCAGGCCACAGATACGCAGTATTTT. It translates to CASTIQATDTQYF. The chain joins TRBV7-9 to TRBJ2-3, with D hard to call. The CDR3 is made up of 13 amino acids. The germline V gene encodes CDR1 SEHNR and CDR2 FQNEAQ (reference sequence). The V and J ends lost 7 bases and 2 bases respectively, with 10 bases between them.

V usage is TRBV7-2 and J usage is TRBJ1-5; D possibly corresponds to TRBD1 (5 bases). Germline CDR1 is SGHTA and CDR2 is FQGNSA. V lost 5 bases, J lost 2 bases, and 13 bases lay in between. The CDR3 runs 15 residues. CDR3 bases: TGTGCCAGCAGCCCTTCAGGAGGGGGCAATCAGCCCCAGCATTTT. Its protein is CASSPSGGGNQPQHF.

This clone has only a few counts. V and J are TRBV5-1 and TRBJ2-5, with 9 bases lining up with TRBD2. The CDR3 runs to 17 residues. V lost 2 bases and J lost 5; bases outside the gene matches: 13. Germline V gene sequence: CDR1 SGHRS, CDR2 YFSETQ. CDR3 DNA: TGCGCCAGCAGCTTACCGGTCCTTAGCGGGGGCGGGGAGACCCAGTACTTC. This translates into CASSLPVLSGGGETQYF.

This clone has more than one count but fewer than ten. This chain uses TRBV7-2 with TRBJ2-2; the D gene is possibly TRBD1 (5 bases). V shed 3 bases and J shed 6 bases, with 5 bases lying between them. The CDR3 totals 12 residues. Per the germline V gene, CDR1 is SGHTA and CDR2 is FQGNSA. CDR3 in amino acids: CASSLGPGELFF. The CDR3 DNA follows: TGTGCCAGCAGCTTGGGGCCCGGGGAGCTGTTTTTT. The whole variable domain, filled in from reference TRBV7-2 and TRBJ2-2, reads GAGVSQSPSNKVTEKGKDVELRCDPISGHTALYWYRQSLGQGLEFLIYFQGNSAPDKSGLPSDRFSAERTGGSVSTLTIQRTQQEDSAVYLCASSLGPGELFFGEGSRLTVL.